A single sample is the source of the 27 T cell receptor beta chains below, sequenced in a study of cytomegalovirus exposure and HLA in healthy donors. A multiplex PCR was run with 60 Vbeta primers and 13 Jbeta primers. Clones were read by immunoSEQ multiplex PCR, and TCRdb kept only the in-frame ones, dropping some. The top ten hold around 4.9% of the sample, which has some 100,000 clones, roughly 77% seen once. Sample: PBMCs. These receptors all come from a middle-aged man in good health and CMV-seropositive.

The chain has TRBV5-4 and TRBJ1-1, with D hard to call. CDR1 SGHNT and CDR2 YYREEE come from the germline V gene (reference sequence). V was clipped by 0 bases and J by 4 bases, with 4 bases between them. The CDR3 sequence is 12 residues long. The CDR3 reads CASSLDRTEAFF. The CDR3 region has the DNA TGTGCCAGCAGCTTGGATCGCACTGAAGCTTTCTTT.

The V gene is TRBV6-6, the J gene TRBJ1-2, with D perhaps TRBD1 (6 bases). CDR1 MNHNY and CDR2 SVGAGI come from the germline V gene (reference sequence). This CDR3 region has 14 residues. Trimming stripped 5 bases from V and 4 bases from J, with 14 bases between. The CDR3 region has the DNA TGTGCCAGCAGTAGGACAGTAGATCTCTATGGCTACACCTTC. Protein sequence: CASSRTVDLYGYTF.

V usage is TRBV9 and J usage is TRBJ1-2; D is ambiguous. V was cut by 4 bases and J by 0 bases, with 13 bases left in between. Germline CDR1 is SGDLS and CDR2 is YYNGEE. The CDR3 length is 15 residues. For the CDR3, the DNA is TGTGCCAGCAGCCCGTCCGACATCCCTAACTATGGCTACACCTTC. Translated, it gives CASSPSDIPNYGYTF.

Worth noting for this clone: The junction and the germline gene differ at one end; a read error may be behind it. The chain joins TRBV18 to TRBJ2-1; tentatively, D is TRBD2 (5 bases). This CDR3 is 15 amino acids long. Germline CDR1 is KGHSH and CDR2 is LQKENI. CDR3 bases: TGTGCCAGCACACCGAACTCCCCCCCGGGAAATGAGCAGTTCTTC. It codes for CASTPNSPPGNEQFF. The whole variable domain, remainder taken from reference TRBV18 and TRBJ2-1, is NAGVMQNPRHLVRRRGQEARLRCSPMKGHSHVYWYRQLPEEGLKFMVYLQKENIIDESGMPKERFSAEFPKEGPSILRIQQVVRGDSAAYFCASTPNSPPGNEQFFGPGTRLTVL.

The chain employs TRBV30 and TRBJ1-2; no clear D gene. V gave up 3 bases and J gave up 5 bases, with 13 bases separating them. Germline V gene data show CDR1 as GTSNPN and CDR2 as SVGIG (reference sequence). CDR3 length equals 13 residues. The CDR3 protein is CAWSDQATYGYTF. DNA of the CDR3: TGTGCCTGGAGCGATCAGGCCACATATGGCTACACCTTC.

The chain uses TRBV7-9 and TRBJ1-3; 7 bases match TRBD1. After removal of 7 bases from V and 0 bases from J, the junction contained 6 bases not matched to a gene. CDR1 is SEHNR, CDR2 FQNEAQ, per germline (reference sequence). CDR3 length equals 15 residues. CDR3: CASIADRDSGNTIYF. CDR3 bases: TGTGCCAGCATCGCAGACAGGGACTCTGGAAACACCATATATTTT.

The rearrangement joins TRBV30 to TRBJ1-6, with 7 bases matching TRBD1. The J segment lost 0 bases and the V segment lost 8 bases, leaving 4 bases of the junction unmatched. Per germline, CDR1 GTSNPN and CDR2 SVGIG (reference sequence). The CDR3 length is 14 residues. CDR3 sequence: CAVTGSSYNSPLHF. The DNA for the CDR3 is TGTGCCGTGACAGGGAGCTCCTATAATTCACCCCTCCACTTT.

This clone was counted a few times. The chain carries TRBV6-6 and TRBJ2-3, with 10 nucleotides matching TRBD2. Germline V gene data show CDR1 as MNHNY and CDR2 as SVGAGI (reference sequence). The CDR3 spans 15 residues. Trimming at V came to 2 bases and at J to 1 base, leaving 0 bases not matched to a gene. The CDR3 coding sequence is TGTGCCAGCAGTTACGGACTAGCGGGCACAGATACGCAGTATTTT. Amino acid sequence: CASSYGLAGTDTQYF.

The V call is TRBV27, the J call TRBJ2-3, with D unresolved. The germline gives CDR1 MNHEY, CDR2 SMNVEV (reference sequence). Between the trimmed V and J ends, which lost 5 bases and 5 bases, there was a span of 8 bases. This CDR3 has 12 amino acids. The CDR3 sequence: CASSPLGDTQYF. Here the CDR3 DNA reads TGTGCCAGCAGTCCCCTCGGAGATACGCAGTATTTT.

This clone was observed once. J is TRBJ2-6 and V is TRBV7-9, with a possible D match to TRBD2 (6 bases). CDR1 is SEHNR and CDR2 is FQNEAQ in the germline V gene (reference sequence). With 5 bases removed from V and 1 base from J, the gap between germline ends came to 9 bases. The CDR3 is 15 residues long. CDR3 nucleotides: TGTGCCAGCAGCCGTGGGGGGTCTGGGGCCAACGTCCTGACTTTC. As protein: CASSRGGSGANVLTF.

The V and J genes are TRBV5-6 and TRBJ2-3; 10 positions match TRBD1. Looked up from germline, CDR1 is SGHDT and CDR2 is YYEEEE. Losses at the gene ends were 4 bases for V and 0 bases for J; bases not matched to a gene: 14. The CDR3 covers 19 residues. The DNA of the CDR3 is TGTGCCAGCAGCCCGGGGTGGACAGGGGGAAAAGCTAGCACAGATACGCAGTATTTT. It encodes CASSPGWTGGKASTDTQYF.

V is TRBV7-2 and J is TRBJ1-2; no clear D. The germline CDR1 and CDR2 sequences are SGHTA and FQGNSA. The CDR3 extends over 16 amino acids. V was trimmed by 1 base and J by 2 bases, leaving 14 bases between them. The DNA of the CDR3 is TGTGCCAGCAGCTTAGGTGGGCAGGCCTCGAACTATGGCTACACCTTC. Residues: CASSLGGQASNYGYTF.

The chain joins TRBV27 to TRBJ2-7; tentative D call: TRBD2 (6 bases). V dropped 0 bases and J dropped 6 bases, with 15 bases sitting between them. CDR3 size: 15 residues. Germline V gene lookup returns CDR1 MNHEY and CDR2 SMNVEV (reference sequence). Written as DNA, the CDR3 is TGTGCCAGCAGTTTATCCGGTGGAGGGCGGATCGAGCAGTACTTC. Its protein product is CASSLSGGGRIEQYF.

The chain carries TRBV30 and TRBJ2-7; TRBD2 might be the D (6 bases). CDR1 is GTSNPN and CDR2 is SVGIG in the germline V gene (reference sequence). This CDR3 is built from 13 residues. V lost 0 bases and J 5 bases, leaving 11 bases between the germline ends. In nucleotides, the CDR3 is TGTGCCTGGAGTGTGAAAGGGAGGAACGAGCAGTACTTC. Amino acid sequence: CAWSVKGRNEQYF.

The chain is built from TRBV10-3 and TRBJ2-3, with 9 bases matching TRBD1. V was pared by 6 bases and J by 2 bases, with 3 bases of the junction left unmatched. The CDR3 is 14 amino acids. Per the germline V gene, CDR1 is ENHRY and CDR2 is SYGVKD. CDR3 region: CAIRDRGDTDTQYF. The CDR3 nucleotides read TGTGCCATCAGGGACAGGGGTGACACAGATACGCAGTATTTT.

This chain links TRBV10-3 with TRBJ1-1, with TRBD1 matching 7 bases. With 4 bases clipped from V and 2 bases from J, the junction kept 4 bases outside the gene matches. The length of the CDR3 is 14 residues. Germline V gene lookup returns CDR1 ENHRY and CDR2 SYGVKD. CDR3 coding DNA: TGTGCCATCAGTGGACAGGGTGGAAACACTGAAGCTTTCTTT. Translation: CAISGQGGNTEAFF.

The count of this clone is one. A read error may account for a junction end that differs from germline. V usage is TRBV7-7 and J usage is TRBJ1-1; D might be TRBD1 (6 bases). The CDR3 is 13 amino acids. From germline, CDR1 is SSHAT and CDR2 FNYEAQ (reference sequence). DNA of the CDR3: TGTGCTAGCAGCTTAAAAACAGGGACTGAAGCTTTCTTT. It encodes CASSLKTGTEAFF. The whole variable domain, filled in from reference TRBV7-7 and TRBJ1-1, reads GAGVSQSPRYKVTKRGQDVTLRCDPISSHATLYWYQQALGQGPEFLTYFNYEAQPDKSGLPSDRFSAERPEGSISTLTIQRTEQRDSAMYRCASSLKTGTEAFFGQGTRLTVV.

The J gene is TRBJ2-1, the V gene TRBV4-3; 8 bases agree with TRBD1. V lost 4 bases, J lost 6 bases, and 11 bases stayed unmatched. Germline V CDR1 and CDR2: LGHNA, YSLEER. The CDR3 has 16 amino acids. In DNA, the CDR3 is TGCGCCAGCAGCCTCAACCAGGGGGCGCAGAGCAATGAGCAGTTCTTC. It is translated as CASSLNQGAQSNEQFF.

This rearrangement joins TRBV2 to TRBJ2-7; tentative D call: TRBD1 (6 bases). Trimming took 8 bases from V and 3 from J, leaving 11 bases between them. Germline lookup yields CDR1 SNHLY and CDR2 FYNNEI. The CDR3 runs 12 residues. CDR3: CASFNRVYEQYF. The CDR3 nucleotides are TGTGCCAGCTTTAACAGGGTCTACGAGCAGTACTTC.

The CDR3 bases are TGTGCCAGCAGCTTAGGGACCGCAGGGTACAATGAGCAGTTCTTC. Translated, it gives CASSLGTAGYNEQFF. The rearrangement joins TRBV7-9 to TRBJ2-1; D is possibly TRBD1 (5 bases). CDR1 is SEHNR and CDR2 is FQNEAQ in the germline V gene (reference sequence). This CDR3 has 15 amino acids. V dropped 1 base and J dropped 4 bases, with 11 bases sitting between them. Drawing the rest from reference TRBV7-9 and TRBJ2-1, the complete variable domain is DTGVSQNPRHKITKRGQNVTFRCDPISEHNRLYWYRQTLGQGPEFLTYFQNEAQLEKSRLLSDRFSAERPKGSFSTLEIQRTEQGDSAMYLCASSLGTAGYNEQFFGPGTRLTVL.

The V gene is TRBV5-1, the J gene TRBJ2-2; 9 bases fit TRBD1. Germline V gene sequence: CDR1 SGHRS, CDR2 YFSETQ. This CDR3 has 15 residues. Germline trimming cut 0 bases from V and 7 bases from J; bases unmatched to any gene: 4. This CDR3 reads CASSLGQGVVGELFF. Written as DNA, the CDR3 is TGCGCCAGCAGCTTGGGACAGGGGGTAGTCGGGGAGCTGTTTTTT.

The sample holds a few counts of this clone. The rearrangement uses TRBV30 and TRBJ1-1, with unresolved D. The V and J ends lost 0 bases and 2 bases respectively, with 7 bases between them. This CDR3 spans 13 amino acids. Per the germline V gene, CDR1 is GTSNPN and CDR2 is SVGIG (reference sequence). The CDR3 nucleotides read TGTGCCTGGAGTGTCCTGCGAAACACTGAAGCTTTCTTT. Translated, it gives CAWSVLRNTEAFF.

This clone was recorded once. The chain combines TRBV6-1 with TRBJ2-3; a weak D match, TRBD1 (5 bases). V was trimmed by 1 base and J by 11 bases, leaving 7 bases between them. Germline values: CDR1 MNHNS, CDR2 SASEGT. This CDR3 is 11 amino acids long. The CDR3 is CASSEVGQQYF. The DNA for the CDR3 is TGTGCCAGCAGTGAAGTTGGACAGCAGTATTTT.

The V gene is TRBV7-8, the J gene TRBJ2-5; TRBD1 might be the D (8 bases). This CDR3 is 14 amino acids long. The germline V gene has CDR1 SGHVS and CDR2 FQNEAQ. The ends were cut back, 6 bases at V and 5 bases at J, with 16 bases in the middle. CDR3 loop: CASSYLQGGETQYF. The CDR3 nucleotides are TGTGCCAGCAGTTACCTACAGGGGGGGGAGACCCAGTACTTC.

V usage is TRBV6-6 and J usage is TRBJ2-1; TRBD2 agrees at 10 bases. The germline gives CDR1 MNHNY, CDR2 SVGAGI (reference sequence). V lost 10 bases and J lost 7; bases outside the gene matches: 13. The CDR3 extends over 15 amino acids. The chain's CDR3 is CATRPASGSKNEQFF. The CDR3 region has the DNA TGTGCCACCCGTCCGGCTAGCGGGAGCAAAAATGAGCAGTTCTTC.

V usage is TRBV28 and J usage is TRBJ1-2, with D unresolved. This CDR3 is 12 amino acids long. The V end was cut by 4 bases, the J end by 2 bases, with 5 bases between. CDR1 and CDR2 from the germline V gene are MDHEN and SYDVKM. This CDR3 is CASSSTNYGYTF. As DNA, the CDR3 is TGTGCCAGCAGTTCAACAAACTATGGCTACACCTTC.

V is TRBV7-2 and J is TRBJ1-1; maybe TRBD1 (5 bases). V shed 5 bases and J shed 6 bases, with 16 bases lying between them. The CDR3 loop spans 14 amino acids. Germline loops: CDR1 SGHTA, CDR2 FQGNSA. The CDR3 loop reads CASSQVGGRAEAFF. CDR3 DNA: TGTGCCAGCAGCCAAGTGGGTGGCAGGGCTGAAGCTTTCTTT. The full variable domain, rest sourced from reference TRBV7-2 and TRBJ1-1, is GAGVSQSPSNKVTEKGKDVELRCDPISGHTALYWYRQSLGQGLEFLIYFQGNSAPDKSGLPSDRFSAERTGGSVSTLTIQRTQQEDSAVYLCASSQVGGRAEAFFGQGTRLTVV.